A single sample is the source of the 11 T cell receptor beta chains below, sequenced in a study of CD8 T cells in Susac syndrome. RNA, at about 0.45 to 1 ug, was reverse transcribed with random hexamers. One entry per CDR3 protein results from TCRdb running MiXCR on the immunoSEQ multiplex PCR reads. The sample includes some 150,000 distinct CDR3 sequences, about 95% of them seen just once. The sample consisted of CD4+ T cells from PBMCs. These receptor sequences come from a human donor with Susac syndrome.

This chain links TRBV11-2 with TRBJ2-4; a weak D match, TRBD2 (6 bases). Germline loops: CDR1 SGHAT, CDR2 FQNNGV. Trimming cost V 0 bases and J 7 bases, with 10 bases left between them. The CDR3 runs 14 residues. CDR3 sequence: CASSLDGGKNIQYF. CDR3 bases: TGTGCCAGCAGCTTAGATGGAGGGAAGAACATTCAGTACTTC.

In its sample, this clonotype was seen once. J is TRBJ1-2 and V is TRBV6-4, with D tentatively TRBD1 (5 bases). The length of the CDR3 is 14 residues. CDR1 and CDR2 from the germline V gene are MRHNA and SNTAGT. V was cut by 4 bases and J by 4 bases, with 13 bases left in between. The CDR3 sequence is CASSVRGLFYGYTF. CDR3 coding DNA: TGTGCCAGCAGTGTGAGGGGCCTCTTCTATGGCTACACCTTC.

In DNA form, the CDR3 reads TGTGCCAACCTTCAGGGGTTGTGGACTGAAGCTTTCTTT. Translated, it gives CANLQGLWTEAFF. The rearrangement joins TRBV25-1 to TRBJ1-1; tentative D call: TRBD1 (6 bases). In germline, CDR1 is MGHDK, CDR2 SYGVNS. The CDR3 totals 13 residues. V was shortened by 10 bases and J by 5 bases, with 17 bases between the two germline ends.

V is TRBV3-1 and J is TRBJ1-3; D is uncertain. The germline CDR1 and CDR2 sequences are LGHDT and YNNKEL (reference sequence). The CDR3 is made up of 14 amino acids. Trimming left V 4 bases short and J 4 bases short, with 11 bases between. Here the CDR3 DNA reads TGTGCCAGCAGCCTCCAGGCAGCGGGAAACACCATATATTTT. This encodes CASSLQAAGNTIYF.

The chain uses TRBV29-1 and TRBJ1-2; D call uncertain. From germline, CDR1 is SQVTM and CDR2 ANQGSEA. The V and J ends lost 2 bases and 4 bases respectively, with 11 bases between them. The CDR3 is 13 residues long. The CDR3 region is CSVETASLYGYTF. In DNA, the CDR3 is TGCAGCGTTGAAACCGCTTCACTCTATGGCTACACCTTC.

The chain is built from TRBV5-1 and TRBJ2-5; a weak D match, TRBD1 (6 bases). Per germline, CDR1 SGHRS and CDR2 YFSETQ. V lost 2 bases to trimming and J lost 5 bases, with 16 bases between them. The length of the CDR3 is 15 residues. CDR3 residues: CASSLRLGARETQYF. For the CDR3, the DNA is TGCGCCAGCAGCTTAAGGCTGGGGGCCCGGGAGACCCAGTACTTC.

The chain carries TRBV15 and TRBJ2-3; D remains ambiguous. V gave up 1 base and J gave up 6 bases, with 8 bases separating them. The CDR3 totals 13 residues. Germline CDR1 is LNHNV and CDR2 is YYDKDF (reference sequence). As DNA, the CDR3 is TGTGCCACCAGCAGAGTTGGGTTTGATACGCAGTATTTT. Translated: CATSRVGFDTQYF.

J is TRBJ1-1 and V is TRBV20-1; 10 positions match TRBD1. J lost 6 bases, V lost 3 bases, and 1 base had no gene match. Germline-derived CDR1 and CDR2 are DFQATT and SNEGSKA (reference sequence). The CDR3 contains 12 residues. CDR3 bases: TGCAGTGCTAGCGGGACAGGGGCTGAAGCTTTCTTT. It is translated as CSASGTGAEAFF.

V is TRBV6-5 and J is TRBJ1-4, with D unclear. This CDR3 contains 15 residues. CDR1 MNHEY and CDR2 SVGAGI come from the germline V gene. V was shortened by 7 bases and J by 8 bases, with 20 bases between the two germline ends. CDR3 loop: CASTQYSLEREKLFF. The CDR3 DNA reads as TGTGCCAGCACCCAATATTCACTCGAAAGGGAAAAACTGTTTTTT.

As DNA, the CDR3 is TGTGCCAGCAGCTTAGCCGGAGACGAGCAGTACTTC. It translates to CASSLAGDEQYF. The chain joins TRBV7-8 to TRBJ2-7; D gene ambiguous. V lost 0 bases, J lost 5 bases, and 5 bases lay in between. Germline CDR1 reads SGHVS; CDR2 reads FQNEAQ. This CDR3 contains 12 residues.

The chain uses TRBV25-1 and TRBJ2-7, with 7 bases lining up with TRBD1. In germline, CDR1 is MGHDK, CDR2 SYGVNS. V shed 4 bases and J 3 bases; nucleotides not matched to a gene: 6. The CDR3 has 14 residues. Written as DNA, the CDR3 is TGTGCCAGCAGTGTAAACAGGGGCGGCTACGAGCAGTACTTC. Amino acid sequence: CASSVNRGGYEQYF.